One sample yielded the 11 T cell receptor beta chains listed below, sequenced in a study of blood T cell repertoires in COVID-19 (dated by TCRdb to about 2020). The library was generated by the immunoSEQ multiplex PCR assay. TCRdb stores this immuneACCESS table with in-frame sequences only. Part of the clones is absent; in the studies checked, under half of the shortfall reflects unresolved V genes, and no reason is known for the rest. For this sample the table gives about 380,000 clones, of which roughly 89% were detected only once. The top ten clonotypes cover roughly 6.8% of the sample. The sample consisted of peripheral blood. All receptors derive from a man younger than 30 with active or convalescent COVID-19.

The V and J genes are TRBV6-2 or TRBV6-3 and TRBJ1-2; the match to TRBD1 covers 9 bases. The CDR3 is 16 residues long. CDR1 and CDR2 from the germline V gene are MNHEY and SVGEGT. The V segment lost 6 bases and the J segment 8 bases; nucleotides outside the gene matches: 16. This chain's CDR3 is CASSRLTTGGEYGYTF. The DNA for the CDR3 is TGTGCCAGCAGCCGACTTACGACAGGGGGTGAATACGGCTACACCTTC.

This chain links TRBV10-3 with TRBJ2-3; 11 nucleotides match TRBD2. The length of the CDR3 is 14 residues. The germline CDR1 and CDR2 sequences are ENHRY and SYGVKD. J was trimmed by 4 bases and V by 6 bases; bases with no gene match: 3. CDR3 region: CAISGLAGPDTQYF. CDR3 sequence (DNA): TGTGCCATCAGCGGACTAGCGGGCCCAGATACGCAGTATTTT.

The chain has TRBV7-9 and TRBJ2-1, with a weak D call TRBD1 (6 bases). Between the trimmed V and J ends, which lost 3 bases and 4 bases, there was a span of 10 bases. Germline CDR1 reads SEHNR; CDR2 reads FQNEAQ (reference sequence). The CDR3 loop spans 14 amino acids. DNA of the CDR3: TGTGCCAGCAGCTTTGGACAGCTTTACAATGAGCAGTTCTTC. Its translation: CASSFGQLYNEQFF. Drawing the rest from reference TRBV7-9 and TRBJ2-1, the complete variable domain is DTGVSQNPRHKITKRGQNVTFRCDPISEHNRLYWYRQTLGQGPEFLTYFQNEAQLEKSRLLSDRFSAERPKGSFSTLEIQRTEQGDSAMYLCASSFGQLYNEQFFGPGTRLTVL.

Turning to this clone: The same CDR3 also results from other DNA sequences found in this sample. The J gene is TRBJ2-1, the V gene TRBV9; 10 bases agree with TRBD1. Germline V gene lookup returns CDR1 SGDLS and CDR2 YYNGEE. The length of the CDR3 is 16 residues. With V trimmed by 2 bases and J by 2 bases, 4 bases remained unmatched. The CDR3 loop reads CASSVGTGVAYNEQFF. As DNA, the CDR3 is TGTGCCAGCAGCGTGGGGACAGGGGTCGCCTACAATGAGCAGTTCTTC.

CDR3 sequence reads: CASGLRYNSPLHF. The CDR3 DNA reads as TGTGCCAGCGGCCTCAGGTATAATTCACCCCTCCACTTT. V gene TRBV27 combines with J gene TRBJ1-6; D is unresolved. Per the germline V gene, CDR1 is MNHEY and CDR2 is SMNVEV (reference sequence). The CDR3 contains 13 residues. The V gene lost 8 bases and the J gene lost 4 bases, with 9 bases spanning the gap.

V and J are TRBV6-2 or TRBV6-3 and TRBJ1-2, with D perhaps matching TRBD1 (6 bases). The germline CDR1 and CDR2 sequences are MNHEY and SVGEGT. The CDR3 is 13 residues long. Trimming took 5 bases from V and 4 from J, leaving 11 bases between them. The CDR3 DNA follows: TGTGCCAGCAGTGACGGGACACCCTATGGCTACACCTTC. Its translation: CASSDGTPYGYTF.

The gene calls are TRBV7-2 and TRBJ2-7; 9 bases align to TRBD2. V lost 3 bases and J lost 3; bases outside the gene matches: 3. Germline loops: CDR1 SGHTA, CDR2 FQGNSA. The CDR3 is 14 amino acids. The CDR3 bases are TGTGCCAGCAGCTTGGCTAGCGGGAACTACGAGCAGTACTTC. Protein sequence: CASSLASGNYEQYF. Variable domain in full (rest from reference TRBV7-2 and TRBJ2-7): GAGVSQSPSNKVTEKGKDVELRCDPISGHTALYWYRQSLGQGLEFLIYFQGNSAPDKSGLPSDRFSAERTGGSVSTLTIQRTQQEDSAVYLCASSLASGNYEQYFGPGTRLTVT.

J is TRBJ1-5 and V is TRBV6-2 or TRBV6-3, with TRBD1 identical over 9 bases. The CDR3 totals 18 residues. With V trimmed by 2 bases and J by 6 bases, 14 bases remained unmatched. CDR1 and CDR2 from the germline V gene are MNHEY and SVGEGT. The CDR3 bases are TGTGCCAGCAGTTACAACCCTTGGAACAGGGGGCTGGGTCAGCCCCAGCATTTT. The encoded protein is CASSYNPWNRGLGQPQHF.

V usage is TRBV14 and J usage is TRBJ1-1; D might be TRBD1 (5 bases). With 5 bases removed from V and 2 bases from J, the gap between germline ends came to 12 bases. The CDR3 has 14 residues. CDR1 is SGHDN, CDR2 FVKESK, per germline. The CDR3 region is CASSVRQRNTEAFF. Here the CDR3 DNA reads TGTGCCAGCAGCGTACGACAGCGTAACACTGAAGCTTTCTTT.

As DNA, the CDR3 is TGTGCCAGCAGCTTCCCGGGGAACACTGAAGCTTTCTTT. It is translated as CASSFPGNTEAFF. The chain is built from TRBV11-2 and TRBJ1-1; D unclear. Trimming left V 3 bases short and J 1 base short, with 6 bases between. CDR3 length: 13 amino acids. Germline V gene lookup returns CDR1 SGHAT and CDR2 FQNNGV. The variable domain in full, with the rest retrieved from reference TRBV11-2 and TRBJ1-1, is EAGVAQSPRYKIIEKRQSVAFWCNPISGHATLYWYQQILGQGPKLLIQFQNNGVVDDSQLPKDRFSAERLKGVDSTLKIQPAKLEDSAVYLCASSFPGNTEAFFGQGTRLTVV.

The rearrangement links TRBV2 to TRBJ1-1; D is perhaps TRBD1 (5 bases). CDR1 SNHLY and CDR2 FYNNEI come from the germline V gene. The CDR3 loop spans 13 amino acids. V was shortened by 8 bases and J by 5 bases, with 15 bases between the two germline ends. CDR3 sequence: CASFPHGGTEAFF. The DNA for the CDR3 is TGTGCCAGCTTTCCCCACGGGGGGACTGAAGCTTTCTTT.